Sequencing of this T cell receptor (beta chain) was carried out in a study of beta chain features in type 1 diabetes. The study reverse transcribed the entire isolated RNA, so it sequenced expressed TCRB transcripts. Clones were read by immunoSEQ multiplex PCR, and TCRdb kept only the in-frame ones, dropping some. The sample consists of about 160,000 clones, almost 8% of them appearing once. With respect to this clone: The antigen remains unidentified.

V lost 3 bases and J 4 bases, leaving 15 bases between the germline ends. CDR3 size: 15 residues. Looked up from germline, CDR1 is SGHRS and CDR2 is YFSETQ. Whole-study findings and limits: Researchers report that Type 1 diabetes patients had moderately but significantly shorter TCRB CDR3s across all four CD4+ subsets. A closer apparent resemblance between naive, central memory and Treg TCRB repertoires was seen in patients than in healthy donors.

The sample consisted of central memory CD4+ T cells from blood. J is TRBJ2-3 and V is TRBV5-1; D is perhaps TRBD1 (5 bases). This clonotype was sampled from a young man with type 1 diabetes. DNA of the CDR3: TGCGCCAGCAGCTCAGGCCGGCAGGGCTCAGATACGCAGTATTTT. Amino acid sequence: CASSSGRQGSDTQYF.